One sample yielded the 20 T cell receptor beta chains listed below, sequenced in a study of blood T cell repertoires in COVID-19. The data were produced by immunoSEQ multiplex PCR, yet TCRdb's version contains in-frame clones alone and is incomplete. The data contain approximately 180,000 clones, 75% to 90% of them singletons. The sample comprised PBMCs or T cells enriched from blood (not recorded which). The receptors stem from a woman aged 40-49 years with acute COVID-19.

CDR3 DNA: TGTGCCAGCAGCGACAGCTGGGAGACCCAGTACTTC. Amino acid sequence: CASSDSWETQYF. The V gene is TRBV12-3 or TRBV12-4, the J gene TRBJ2-5, with D perhaps TRBD1 (5 bases). V was cut by 6 bases and J by 5 bases, with 10 bases left in between. The CDR3 spans 12 residues.

With regard to this clone: The same CDR3 arises from other DNA sequences in this sample as well. The CDR3 DNA reads TGTGCCAGCAGCGTAGAACCGGGAACGAACACCGGGGAGCTGTTTTTT. Translation gives CASSVEPGTNTGELFF. This chain connects TRBV9 to TRBJ2-2, with D possibly being TRBD2 (5 bases). Looked up from germline, CDR1 is SGDLS and CDR2 is YYNGEE. Trimming stripped 0 bases from V and 0 bases from J, with 9 bases between. This CDR3 spans 16 amino acids. The entire variable domain, with the rest obtained from reference TRBV9 and TRBJ2-2, is as follows: DSGVTQTPKHLITATGQRVTLRCSPRSGDLSVYWYQQSLDQGLQFLIQYYNGEERAKGNILERFSAQQFPDLHSELNLSSLELGDSALYFCASSVEPGTNTGELFFGEGSRLTVL.

The V and J genes are TRBV5-1 and TRBJ1-1; 9 nucleotides agree with TRBD1. Germline values: CDR1 SGHRS, CDR2 YFSETQ. J lost 1 base, V lost 3 bases, and 7 bases had no gene match. The length of the CDR3 is 16 residues. The CDR3 is CASSSNPGQGNTEAFF. The DNA of the CDR3 is TGCGCCAGCAGCTCAAACCCGGGACAGGGGAACACTGAAGCTTTCTTT.

The chain joins TRBV5-5 to TRBJ2-2; 7 positions match TRBD2. This CDR3 comprises 17 residues. Per germline, CDR1 SGHKS and CDR2 YYEKEE (reference sequence). Trimming cost V 1 base and J 0 bases; bases outside gene matches: 6. CDR3: CASSLMAGVTNTGELFF. In nucleotides, the CDR3 is TGTGCCAGCAGCTTGATGGCGGGGGTTACGAACACCGGGGAGCTGTTTTTT.

The chain joins TRBV5-1 to TRBJ2-7, with 7 bases aligning to TRBD1. The V and J ends lost 4 bases and 0 bases, in that order; junction bases with no gene match: 10. This CDR3 contains 16 residues. The germline CDR1 and CDR2 sequences are SGHRS and YFSETQ. CDR3 sequence (DNA): TGCGCCAGCAGCGCCGGCTTACAGGGGCTCTCCTACGAGCAGTACTTC. This encodes CASSAGLQGLSYEQYF. The entire variable domain, with the rest obtained from reference TRBV5-1 and TRBJ2-7, is as follows: KAGVTQTPRYLIKTRGQQVTLSCSPISGHRSVSWYQQTPGQGLQFLFEYFSETQRNKGNFPGRFSGRQFSNSRSEMNVSTLELGDSALYLCASSAGLQGLSYEQYFGPGTRLTVT.

The chain recombines TRBV10-3 with TRBJ2-5, with D maybe TRBD2 (5 bases). The CDR3 is 13 amino acids. Germline V gene data show CDR1 as ENHRY and CDR2 as SYGVKD. V lost 4 bases to trimming and J lost 2 bases, with 8 bases between them. The CDR3 sequence is CAISGGQQETQYF. Written as DNA, the CDR3 is TGTGCCATCAGTGGAGGGCAGCAAGAGACCCAGTACTTC.

In this sample, this clone turned up once. The chain carries TRBV7-9 and TRBJ2-5, with D perhaps matching TRBD2 (6 bases). This CDR3 region has 17 residues. Trimming stripped 5 bases from V and 4 bases from J, with 23 bases between. Germline values: CDR1 SEHNR, CDR2 FQNEAQ (reference sequence). CDR3 DNA sequence: TGTGCCAGCAGCGTTGACGCGGGGCCTAAGAAGGGAGAGACCCAGTACTTC. Its translation: CASSVDAGPKKGETQYF.

The genes are TRBV25-1 and TRBJ2-1; 14 bases agree with TRBD2. The germline V gene has CDR1 MGHDK and CDR2 SYGVNS. This CDR3 has 16 residues. V dropped 7 bases and J dropped 2; count of bases not matched to a gene: 4. The CDR3: CASTGLAGGAYNEQFF. For the CDR3, the DNA is TGTGCCAGCACAGGACTAGCGGGAGGCGCCTACAATGAGCAGTTCTTC.

The CDR3 DNA follows: TGCGCCAGCAGCCAATCGCCCCCAGGATATGGCTACACCTTC. Translated, it gives CASSQSPPGYGYTF. The chain carries TRBV5-1 and TRBJ1-2; no clear D. Trimming stripped 4 bases from V and 5 bases from J, with 15 bases between. Germline-derived CDR1 and CDR2 are SGHRS and YFSETQ. The CDR3 totals 14 residues.

The chain has TRBV28 and TRBJ1-2, with 8 bases that match TRBD1. V lost 7 bases, J lost 1 base, and 8 bases stayed unmatched. CDR3 length: 15 residues. Per germline, CDR1 MDHEN and CDR2 SYDVKM. CDR3 region: CASTTFGQGNYGYTF. The CDR3 bases are TGTGCCAGCACCACTTTCGGACAGGGTAACTATGGCTACACCTTC.

The chain joins TRBV3-1 (or the pseudogene TRBV3-2) to TRBJ1-2; 8 nucleotides agree with TRBD1. Germline loops: CDR1 LGHDT, CDR2 YNNKEL (reference sequence). The junction had 12 bases not matched to a gene; V was cut back by 5 bases and J by 1 base. This CDR3 contains 17 residues. CDR3 in amino acids: CASSSPIGTGNNYGYTF. CDR3 DNA sequence: TGTGCCAGCAGCTCCCCCATCGGGACAGGAAATAACTATGGCTACACCTTC.

V and J are TRBV27 and TRBJ2-4; 10 bases align to TRBD2. The germline CDR1 and CDR2 sequences are MNHEY and SMNVEV (reference sequence). The trim removed 6 bases at V and 0 bases at J, leaving 2 bases unmatched. CDR3 length equals 15 residues. CDR3 sequence: CASRSGGAAKNIQYF. The CDR3 DNA sequence: TGTGCCAGCAGAAGCGGGGGGGCAGCCAAAAACATTCAGTACTTC.

This chain links TRBV7-8 with TRBJ1-5; no clear D gene. Germline V CDR1 and CDR2: SGHVS, FQNEAQ. V was shortened by 2 bases and J by 2 bases, with 7 bases between the two germline ends. The CDR3 runs 14 residues. The CDR3 is CASSLIGGNQPQHF. In nucleotides, the CDR3 is TGTGCCAGCAGCTTAATCGGGGGCAATCAGCCCCAGCATTTT.

The rearrangement links TRBV7-8 to TRBJ1-2; D is unclear. Trimming cost V 2 bases and J 2 bases, with 6 bases left between them. Germline V CDR1 and CDR2: SGHVS, FQNEAQ. The CDR3 is 13 amino acids. CDR3 residues: CASSLSRNYGYTF. CDR3 in DNA: TGTGCCAGCAGCTTATCCAGGAACTATGGCTACACCTTC.

V is TRBV24-1 and J is TRBJ1-2; 7 nucleotides align to TRBD1. V lost 3 bases and J lost 0; bases outside the gene matches: 24. From germline, CDR1 is KGHDR and CDR2 SFDVKD. This CDR3 has 22 residues. The CDR3 reads CATSDHPTGSGRLSSANYGYTF. Here the CDR3 DNA reads TGTGCCACCAGTGATCACCCGACAGGGTCAGGCCGACTGTCCTCAGCTAACTATGGCTACACCTTC.

The CDR3 nucleotides are TGCAGCGTTGACACCGGGACAGCCTACGAGCAGTACTTC. Translating it yields CSVDTGTAYEQYF. This rearrangement joins TRBV29-1 to TRBJ2-7; 7 bases map to TRBD1. The length of the CDR3 is 13 residues. V was pared by 3 bases and J by 2 bases, with 4 bases of the junction left unmatched. Germline lookup yields CDR1 SQVTM and CDR2 ANQGSEA.

The rearrangement joins TRBV27 to TRBJ1-4; D ambiguous. The germline V and J ends were trimmed by 5 bases and 0 bases, with 10 bases remaining between them. The CDR3 loop spans 15 amino acids. Germline V gene data show CDR1 as MNHEY and CDR2 as SMNVEV (reference sequence). The CDR3 loop is CASSPRITTNEKLFF. The DNA for the CDR3 is TGTGCCAGCAGTCCTAGGATAACAACTAATGAAAAACTGTTTTTT. The full variable domain, rest sourced from reference TRBV27 and TRBJ1-4, is EAQVTQNPRYLITVTGKKLTVTCSQNMNHEYMSWYRQDPGLGLRQIYYSMNVEVTDKGDVPEGYKVSRKEKRNFPLILESPSPNQTSLYFCASSPRITTNEKLFFGSGTQLSVL.

A single count supports this clone. The CDR3 protein is CASSSLGPTNGYEQYF. The CDR3 DNA is TGTGCCAGCAGTTCCCTTGGTCCCACGAACGGGTACGAGCAGTACTTC. V is TRBV6-2 or TRBV6-3 and J is TRBJ2-7; D is unresolved. The CDR3 runs 16 residues. Germline CDR1 and CDR2: MNHEY and SVGEGT. Deletions cut 4 bases from V and 4 bases from J, with 20 bases between.

The rearrangement uses TRBV15 and TRBJ2-3; D not resolved. This CDR3 spans 14 amino acids. Germline V gene sequence: CDR1 LNHNV, CDR2 YYDKDF (reference sequence). The germline V and J ends were trimmed by 0 bases and 2 bases, with 6 bases remaining between them. This CDR3 reads CATSREQNTDTQYF. The CDR3 nucleotides read TGTGCCACCAGCAGAGAACAAAACACAGATACGCAGTATTTT.

This chain uses TRBV7-3 with TRBJ2-1, with TRBD1 matching 9 bases. This CDR3 comprises 17 residues. The germline CDR1 and CDR2 sequences are SGHTA and FQGTGA. Losses at the gene ends were 5 bases for V and 3 bases for J; bases not matched to a gene: 11. CDR3 bases: TGTGCCAGCAGCCTATCCTCGACAGGGGGAATCTACAATGAGCAGTTCTTC. This sequence encodes CASSLSSTGGIYNEQFF.